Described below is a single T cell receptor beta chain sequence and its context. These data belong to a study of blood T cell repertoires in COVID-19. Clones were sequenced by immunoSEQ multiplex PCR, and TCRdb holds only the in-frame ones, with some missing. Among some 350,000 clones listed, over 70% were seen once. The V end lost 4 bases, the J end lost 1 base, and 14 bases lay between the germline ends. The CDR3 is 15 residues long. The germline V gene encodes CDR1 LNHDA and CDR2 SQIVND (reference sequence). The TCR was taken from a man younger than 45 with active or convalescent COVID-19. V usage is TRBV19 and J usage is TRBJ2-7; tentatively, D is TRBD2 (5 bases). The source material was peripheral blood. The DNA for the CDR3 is TGTGCCAGTAGTACCACACGGGAAGCGTCCTACGAGCAGTACTTC. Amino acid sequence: CASSTTREASYEQYF.